This T cell receptor (beta chain) emerged from a study of cytomegalovirus exposure and HLA in healthy donors. The PCR ran on 60 Vbeta and 13 Jbeta primers. The protocol was immunoSEQ multiplex PCR, while the TCRdb copy is restricted to in-frame clones and leaves out a portion. The sample has roughly 200,000 clones, 75% to 85% seen once. Only one count was recorded for this clone. The CDR3 has 16 residues. CDR1 and CDR2 (germline): SGHRS, YFSETQ. V was pared by 5 bases and J by 2 bases, with 9 bases of the junction left unmatched. The sample was PBMCs. The clonotype was recovered from a woman aged 30 to 39 in good health and CMV-seropositive. This rearrangement joins TRBV5-1 to TRBJ2-2; the match to TRBD1 covers 7 bases. The CDR3 DNA reads as TGCGCCAGCAGTCGGGGAGCAGGGGGTAACACCGGGGAGCTGTTTTTT. Its translation is CASSRGAGGNTGELFF.